The 8 T cell receptor beta chains in this list originate from one sample, sequenced in a study of cytomegalovirus exposure and HLA in healthy donors. A multiplex PCR was run with 60 Vbeta primers and 13 Jbeta primers. Only in-frame clones appear in the TCRdb table, and some are missing; sequencing was by immunoSEQ multiplex PCR. This table has fewer than 250,000 clones, roughly four fifths appearing once. The sample taken for sequencing was PBMCs. Receptors originate from a middle-aged man in good health and CMV-seropositive.

V usage is TRBV30 and J usage is TRBJ2-5, with 9 nucleotides matching TRBD1. Trimming removed 8 bases from V and 7 bases from J; junction bases left unmatched: 14. The V gene's germline CDR1 is GTSNPN and CDR2 SVGIG (reference sequence). The CDR3 is made up of 14 amino acids. In DNA form, the CDR3 reads TGTGCCATCACCCGGACAGGGGCCGGAGGGACCCAGTACTTC. Protein product: CAITRTGAGGTQYF. The entire variable domain, with the rest obtained from reference TRBV30 and TRBJ2-5, is as follows: SQTIHQWPATLVQPVGSPLSLECTVEGTSNPNLYWYRQAAGRGLQLLFYSVGIGQISSEVPQNLSASRPQDRQFILSSKKLLLSDSGFYLCAITRTGAGGTQYFGPGTRLLVL.

This chain links TRBV28 with TRBJ2-3; tentatively, D is TRBD1 (5 bases). The CDR3 is 13 amino acids. From germline, CDR1 is MDHEN and CDR2 SYDVKM. V shed 10 bases and J shed 2 bases, with 13 bases lying between them. Written as DNA, the CDR3 is TGTGCCACCGCCAAAGGGGACACAGATACGCAGTATTTT. It encodes CATAKGDTDTQYF.

V is TRBV10-3 and J is TRBJ1-4; the D gene is possibly TRBD1 (5 bases). The CDR3 has 13 residues. V dropped 8 bases and J dropped 8 bases, with 15 bases sitting between them. Germline CDR1 ENHRY, CDR2 SYGVKD. The CDR3 bases are TGTGCCATCTGGGGGGGTCCCGGCGAAAAACTGTTTTTT. Its protein product is CAIWGGPGEKLFF.

This CDR3 is CASSQGTGGSDTQYF. The CDR3 DNA follows: TGCGCCAGCAGCCAAGGGACAGGGGGCTCAGATACGCAGTATTTT. This chain connects TRBV4-1 to TRBJ2-3; TRBD1 aligns across 11 bases. CDR1 is MGHRA, CDR2 YSYEKL, per germline. Losses at the gene ends were 1 base for V and 4 bases for J; bases not matched to a gene: 1. The CDR3 has 15 residues.

V and J are TRBV6-5 and TRBJ2-7; TRBD2 agrees at 11 bases. From germline, CDR1 is MNHEY and CDR2 SVGAGI. V gave up 6 bases and J gave up 4 bases; unmatched junction bases: 5. The CDR3 spans 14 residues. The CDR3 DNA follows: TGTGCCAGCAGGGGACTAGCGGAATGGTACGAGCAGTACTTC. It yields the protein CASRGLAEWYEQYF.

The genes are TRBV10-3 and TRBJ2-7; D is perhaps TRBD1 (5 bases). The CDR3 spans 15 residues. Trimming shortened V by 2 bases and J by 7 bases, and 18 bases separated the two germline ends. CDR1 and CDR2 (germline): ENHRY, SYGVKD. The chain's CDR3 is CAISERQSLSKEQYF. CDR3 bases: TGTGCCATCAGTGAGAGACAGTCTTTGTCCAAGGAGCAGTACTTC.

The rearrangement uses TRBV9 and TRBJ2-2, with 7 bases fitting TRBD1. The length of the CDR3 is 15 residues. With V trimmed by 3 bases and J by 7 bases, 9 bases remained unmatched. Per germline, CDR1 SGDLS and CDR2 YYNGEE. CDR3 in amino acids: CASSDRQGRNGELFF. In DNA form, the CDR3 reads TGTGCCAGCAGCGACCGACAGGGTCGGAACGGGGAGCTGTTTTTT.

The J gene is TRBJ2-5, the V gene TRBV9; TRBD1 might be the D (8 bases). The CDR3 covers 17 residues. The germline CDR1 and CDR2 sequences are SGDLS and YYNGEE. V was pared by 4 bases and J by 3 bases, with 22 bases between. CDR3 sequence (DNA): TGTGCCAGCAGCACCTCAACGACAGGGGCGGGAGAAGAGACCCAGTACTTC. It yields the protein CASSTSTTGAGEETQYF.